The present T cell receptor beta chain was sequenced within a study of T cell clones after liver transplantation. Study information: Samples came from ITN030ST, which attempted immunosuppression withdrawal within 2 years of liver transplantation.

The table lists this clone with a count of one. Germline V gene data show CDR1 as SGHTA and CDR2 as FQGNSA. There are 12 residues in the CDR3. V was clipped by 4 bases and J by 4 bases, with 8 bases between them. Some clones are missing from TCRdb's copy, which holds only in-frame ones; the method was immunoSEQ multiplex PCR. Of some 11,000 clones listed, roughly 80% were seen once; the top ten hold approximately 33%. The TCR was taken from a human patient who received a liver transplant. Some T cells may possibly be graft donor cells. This material consisted of CD8+ T cells from blood, taken at the 22-month timepoint. The chain combines TRBV7-2 with TRBJ2-7; D is unclear. The CDR3 DNA sequence: TGTGCCAGCAGCTACGTAGGATACGAGCAGTACTTC. This translates into CASSYVGYEQYF.